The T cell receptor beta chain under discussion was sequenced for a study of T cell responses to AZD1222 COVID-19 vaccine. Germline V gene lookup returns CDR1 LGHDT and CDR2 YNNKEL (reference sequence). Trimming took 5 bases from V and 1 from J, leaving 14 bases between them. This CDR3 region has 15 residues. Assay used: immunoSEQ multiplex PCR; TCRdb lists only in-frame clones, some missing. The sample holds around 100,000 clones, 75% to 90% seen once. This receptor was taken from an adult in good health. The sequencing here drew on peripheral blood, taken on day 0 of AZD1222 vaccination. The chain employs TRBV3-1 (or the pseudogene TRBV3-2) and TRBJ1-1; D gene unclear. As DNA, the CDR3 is TGTGCCAGCAGCGCCCTGGCCAGCAAGAACACTGAAGCTTTCTTT. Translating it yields CASSALASKNTEAFF.